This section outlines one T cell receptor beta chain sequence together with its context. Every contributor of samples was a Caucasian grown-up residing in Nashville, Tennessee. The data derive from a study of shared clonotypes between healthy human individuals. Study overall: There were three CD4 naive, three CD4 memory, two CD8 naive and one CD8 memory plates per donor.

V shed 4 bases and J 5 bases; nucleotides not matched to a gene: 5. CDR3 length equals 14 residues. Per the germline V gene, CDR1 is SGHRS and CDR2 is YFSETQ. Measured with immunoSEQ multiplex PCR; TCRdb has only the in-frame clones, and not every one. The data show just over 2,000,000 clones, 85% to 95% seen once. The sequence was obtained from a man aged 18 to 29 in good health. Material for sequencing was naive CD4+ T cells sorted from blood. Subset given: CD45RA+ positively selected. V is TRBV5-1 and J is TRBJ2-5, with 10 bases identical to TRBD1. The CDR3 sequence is CASSDRGLVETQYF. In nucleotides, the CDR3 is TGCGCCAGCAGCGACAGGGGGCTGGTGGAGACCCAGTACTTC.